The 15 T cell receptor beta chains given below trace back to one sample, sequenced in a study of cytomegalovirus exposure and HLA in healthy donors. The PCR made use of 60 Vbeta and 13 Jbeta primers. Method: immunoSEQ multiplex PCR; TCRdb's copy keeps in-frame clones and lacks some. Of 100,000 to 120,000 clones detected, more than 65% appear once; the ten largest clones hold 5% to 8%. The source material was PBMCs. The receptor source for this set is a man aged 30 to 39 in good health and CMV-seropositive.

The chain has TRBV25-1 and TRBJ1-5; 8 nucleotides line up with TRBD1. In germline, CDR1 is MGHDK, CDR2 SYGVNS. The CDR3 length is 16 residues. V trimming: 1 base; J trimming: 0 bases; junction bases outside the gene matches: 2. The CDR3 DNA reads TGTGCCAGCAGTGAATCAGGACAGGGTAGCAATCAGCCCCAGCATTTT. It codes for CASSESGQGSNQPQHF.

The chain joins TRBV7-9 to TRBJ1-3, with 10 bases identical to TRBD1. V dropped 5 bases and J dropped 4; count of bases not matched to a gene: 8. Germline lookup yields CDR1 SEHNR and CDR2 FQNEAQ (reference sequence). The CDR3 has 16 residues. The CDR3 nucleotides are TGTGCCAGCAGCAGGACCGGGACAGGGGACGGAAACACCATATATTTT. Its translation is CASSRTGTGDGNTIYF.

This rearrangement joins TRBV6-1 to TRBJ1-5, with a possible D match to TRBD1 (5 bases). The V gene's germline CDR1 is MNHNS and CDR2 SASEGT. The CDR3 sequence is 13 residues long. The V end lost 5 bases, the J end lost 5 bases, and 10 bases lay between the germline ends. The CDR3 sequence is CASSTGYDQPQHF. The DNA for the CDR3 is TGTGCCAGCAGTACAGGTTATGATCAGCCCCAGCATTTT.

J is TRBJ1-1 and V is TRBV30; TRBD1 matches at 9 bases. The germline V gene has CDR1 GTSNPN and CDR2 SVGIG (reference sequence). The CDR3 length is 13 residues. V trimming: 2 bases; J trimming: 4 bases; junction bases outside the gene matches: 2. The CDR3 loop is CAWSSTGGTEAFF. The CDR3 coding sequence is TGTGCCTGGAGTTCGACAGGGGGCACTGAAGCTTTCTTT.

The chain combines TRBV6-5 with TRBJ2-3; 7 bases are a match to TRBD1. This CDR3 comprises 15 residues. The trim removed 2 bases at V and 2 bases at J, leaving 4 bases unmatched. Germline V CDR1 and CDR2: MNHEY, SVGAGI. For the CDR3, the DNA is TGTGCCAGCAGTTACCTGGGACAGCTCACAGATACGCAGTATTTT. Its translation: CASSYLGQLTDTQYF.

This clone was seen more than once but under ten times. The chain recombines TRBV13 with TRBJ2-7; 7 nucleotides match TRBD1. J lost 5 bases, V lost 4 bases, and 5 bases had no gene match. Germline CDR1 PRHDT, CDR2 FYEKMQ (reference sequence). The CDR3 runs to 13 residues. As DNA, the CDR3 is TGTGCCAGCAGCTACTTACAGGGGAACGAGCAGTACTTC. Protein product: CASSYLQGNEQYF. Filled out from reference TRBV13 and TRBJ2-7, the complete variable domain reads AAGVIQSPRHLIKEKRETATLKCYPIPRHDTVYWYQQGPGQDPQFLISFYEKMQSDKGSIPDRFSAQQFSDYHSELNMSSLELGDSALYFCASSYLQGNEQYFGPGTRLTVT.

The rearrangement links TRBV10-2 to TRBJ1-1; D call uncertain. Per germline, CDR1 WSHSY and CDR2 SAAADI. This CDR3 region has 14 residues. Deletions cut 3 bases from V and 5 bases from J, with 13 bases between. The DNA of the CDR3 is TGCGCCAGCAGTGATTTAAATCTGGAGACTGAAGCTTTCTTT. It translates to CASSDLNLETEAFF.

Details on this clone: The junction departs from the called germline gene at one end, perhaps through a read error. This chain links TRBV7-9 with TRBJ2-7; 10 bases fit TRBD1. From germline, CDR1 is SEHNR and CDR2 FQNEAQ (reference sequence). The CDR3 has 17 amino acids. CDR3 DNA sequence: TGTTCCAGCAGCTTAAATGGGGACAGGGGAACCCCCTACGAGCAGTACTTC. It specifies CSSSLNGDRGTPYEQYF.

V usage is TRBV4-3 and J usage is TRBJ2-5, with D uncertain. The CDR3 has 15 amino acids. Germline loops: CDR1 LGHNA, CDR2 YSLEER. V lost 0 bases and J 4 bases, leaving 12 bases between the germline ends. The CDR3 loop reads CASSQDTGYRETQYF. The CDR3 nucleotides are TGCGCCAGCAGCCAAGATACCGGGTATCGAGAGACCCAGTACTTC.

The chain employs TRBV5-5 and TRBJ1-2, with D possibly matching TRBD1 (6 bases). Germline assignment: CDR1 SGHKS and CDR2 YYEKEE (reference sequence). The CDR3 is 17 residues long. The V and J ends lost 0 bases and 5 bases respectively, with 20 bases between them. The CDR3 loop is CASSLDLSLGQTYGYTF. Written as DNA, the CDR3 is TGTGCCAGCAGCTTGGATTTATCGCTCGGACAGACTTATGGCTACACCTTC.

J is TRBJ2-5 and V is TRBV5-5, with TRBD2 matching 9 bases. CDR1 and CDR2 from the germline V gene are SGHKS and YYEKEE (reference sequence). The CDR3 loop spans 15 amino acids. The ends lost 4 bases at V and 3 bases at J; junction bases unmatched: 7. CDR3: CASSTLSGGKETQYF. CDR3 nucleotides: TGTGCCAGCAGCACCCTTAGCGGGGGAAAAGAGACCCAGTACTTC.

The chain is built from TRBV30 and TRBJ2-7, with a possible D match to TRBD1 (5 bases). The V and J ends lost 1 base and 5 bases respectively, with 6 bases between them. The CDR3 is 11 residues long. Germline values: CDR1 GTSNPN, CDR2 SVGIG (reference sequence). This chain's CDR3 is CAWSEGNEQYF. CDR3 nucleotides: TGTGCCTGGAGTGAGGGGAACGAGCAGTACTTC.

The chain uses TRBV7-2 and TRBJ1-6, with D possibly TRBD1 on 6 matching bases. This CDR3 is 16 amino acids long. Trimming stripped 5 bases from V and 2 bases from J, with 13 bases between. Germline CDR1 and CDR2: SGHTA and FQGNSA. The CDR3 loop reads CASSLRQATYNSPLHF. CDR3 nucleotide sequence: TGTGCCAGCAGCCTACGACAGGCCACCTATAATTCACCCCTCCACTTT.

Ten or more counts support this clone. V is TRBV30 and J is TRBJ1-5, with D perhaps matching TRBD1 (6 bases). V was cut by 1 base and J by 3 bases, with 10 bases left in between. The germline CDR1 and CDR2 sequences are GTSNPN and SVGIG (reference sequence). This CDR3 has 14 residues. This chain's CDR3 is CAWSAGDDNQPQHF. CDR3 in DNA: TGTGCCTGGAGTGCAGGGGACGACAATCAGCCCCAGCATTTT.

The rearrangement uses TRBV7-9 and TRBJ1-2; D not certain. Trimming took 5 bases from V and 2 from J, leaving 12 bases between them. Germline values: CDR1 SEHNR, CDR2 FQNEAQ (reference sequence). This CDR3 has 14 residues. CDR3 amino acids: CASSVETGNYGYTF. The CDR3 nucleotides read TGTGCCAGCAGCGTAGAAACCGGGAACTATGGCTACACCTTC.